These T cell receptor beta chains were read from a single sample in a study of cytomegalovirus exposure and HLA in healthy donors. Generated by immunoSEQ multiplex PCR, the TCRdb table keeps only in-frame clones and is missing some. The sample has approximately 150,000 clones; 85% are singletons. Sequenced input: PBMCs. The receptors shown here come from a man aged 30 to 39 in good health and CMV-seropositive. Both conserved end residues are part of each CDR3. The D gene is left open where the match is weak. Part of the rows lack a size; the others show once, few, many or a class for expanded clones.

j_gene: TRBJ1-1; abundance: -; d_gene: TRBD1; v_gene: TRBV19; CDR3aa: CASSPDRGRSTEAFF; CDR3nt: TGTGCCAGTAGTCCGGACAGGGGAAGGAGCACTGAAGCTTTCTTT
j_gene: TRBJ1-4; abundance: -; d_gene: -; v_gene: TRBV10-3; CDR3aa: CAIKSGEGDEKLFF; CDR3nt: TGTGCCATCAAATCGGGGGAAGGGGATGAAAAACTGTTTTTT
j_gene: TRBJ2-3; abundance: -; d_gene: TRBD1; v_gene: TRBV9; CDR3aa: CASSPRQGADTQYF; CDR3nt: TGTGCCAGCAGCCCCCGACAGGGGGCGGATACGCAGTATTTT
j_gene: TRBJ1-5; abundance: -; d_gene: -; v_gene: TRBV19; CDR3aa: CASSAVVIGGPNQPQHF; CDR3nt: TGTGCCAGTAGTGCCGTCGTTATTGGGGGCCCCAATCAGCCCCAGCATTTT
j_gene: TRBJ2-5; abundance: -; d_gene: -; v_gene: TRBV11-3; CDR3aa: CASSFRGGVYETQYF; CDR3nt: TGTGCCAGCAGCTTCAGGGGAGGGGTATACGAGACCCAGTACTTC
j_gene: TRBJ2-1; abundance: -; d_gene: TRBD2; v_gene: TRBV4-1; CDR3aa: CASSQLDLGLAGVREQFF; CDR3nt: TGCGCCAGCAGCCAGCTTGACCTGGGACTAGCGGGAGTTAGGGAGCAGTTCTTC
j_gene: TRBJ1-1; abundance: -; d_gene: -; v_gene: TRBV4-1; CDR3aa: CASSRKFAGRNQNLGTEAFF; CDR3nt: TGCGCCAGCAGCCGAAAATTTGCAGGGAGGAACCAGAATTTGGGCACTGAAGCTTTCTTT
j_gene: TRBJ1-6; abundance: -; d_gene: -; v_gene: TRBV6-5; CDR3aa: CASCQGTYNSPLHF; CDR3nt: TGTGCCAGCTGTCAGGGGACCTATAATTCACCCCTCCACTTT
j_gene: TRBJ1-2; abundance: -; d_gene: TRBD1; v_gene: TRBV6-6; CDR3aa: CASSPDRGRRYGYTF; CDR3nt: TGTGCCAGCAGCCCCGACAGGGGCCGGCGATATGGCTACACCTTC
j_gene: TRBJ2-7; abundance: -; d_gene: -; v_gene: TRBV15; CDR3aa: CATSRDREGNYEQYF; CDR3nt: TGTGCCACCAGCAGAGATCGAGAGGGAAACTACGAGCAGTACTTC
j_gene: TRBJ2-1; abundance: -; d_gene: -; v_gene: TRBV2; CDR3aa: CASSEVAAFYNEQFF; CDR3nt: TGTGCCAGCAGTGAGGTAGCGGCCTTCTACAATGAGCAGTTCTTC
j_gene: TRBJ2-7; abundance: -; d_gene: -; v_gene: TRBV15; CDR3aa: CATSRVAGPYEQYF; CDR3nt: TGTGCCACCAGCAGAGTGGCAGGCCCCTACGAGCAGTACTTC
j_gene: TRBJ2-7; abundance: -; d_gene: TRBD2; v_gene: TRBV5-1; CDR3aa: CASSLVVAGGSYEQYF; CDR3nt: TGCGCCAGCAGCTTGGTGGTAGCGGGAGGGTCCTACGAGCAGTACTTC
j_gene: TRBJ1-4; abundance: -; d_gene: -; v_gene: TRBV5-8; CDR3aa: CASSPLEGFRFEKLFF; CDR3nt: TGTGCCAGCAGTCCATTGGAGGGCTTCCGCTTTGAAAAACTGTTTTTT
j_gene: TRBJ2-1; abundance: -; d_gene: -; v_gene: TRBV7-9; CDR3aa: CASSLLTGRAFNEQFF; CDR3nt: TGTGCCAGCAGCTTACTGACAGGCCGAGCCTTCAATGAGCAGTTCTTC
j_gene: TRBJ1-2; abundance: once; d_gene: TRBD1; v_gene: TRBV27; CDR3aa: CASRGTGGTKGYTF; CDR3nt: TGTGCCAGCAGGGGGACAGGGGGAACGAAAGGCTACACCTTC
j_gene: TRBJ2-1; abundance: -; d_gene: TRBD1; v_gene: TRBV27; CDR3aa: CASSRSGTGYNEQFF; CDR3nt: TGTGCCAGCAGTCGCTCCGGGACAGGGTACAATGAGCAGTTCTTC
j_gene: TRBJ2-1; abundance: -; d_gene: -; v_gene: TRBV19; CDR3aa: CASSIGPSGYNEQFF; CDR3nt: TGTGCCAGTAGTATTGGGCCCTCTGGGTACAATGAGCAGTTCTTC
j_gene: TRBJ1-2; abundance: once; d_gene: -; v_gene: TRBV5-6; CDR3aa: CASSYITEPGGYTF; CDR3nt: TGTGCCAGCAGCTACATTACAGAGCCGGGGGGCTACACCTTC
j_gene: TRBJ2-1; abundance: -; d_gene: TRBD2; v_gene: TRBV5-4; CDR3aa: CASSFIVGRDSYNEQFF; CDR3nt: TGTGCCAGCAGCTTCATTGTCGGGAGGGACTCCTACAATGAGCAGTTCTTC
j_gene: TRBJ2-5; abundance: -; d_gene: TRBD1; v_gene: TRBV30; CDR3aa: CAWSVRRTGGRETQYF; CDR3nt: TGTGCCTGGAGTGTAAGGAGGACAGGGGGCCGAGAGACCCAGTACTTC
j_gene: TRBJ2-2; abundance: -; d_gene: -; v_gene: TRBV21-1; CDR3aa: CASSKYPLGPGELFF; CDR3nt: TGTGCCAGCAGCAAATATCCCCTTGGCCCCGGGGAGCTGTTTTTT
j_gene: TRBJ1-3; abundance: -; d_gene: TRBD1; v_gene: TRBV19; CDR3aa: CASSIALPGGSGNTIYF; CDR3nt: TGTGCCAGTAGTATAGCCCTCCCAGGGGGCTCTGGAAACACCATATATTTT
j_gene: TRBJ2-7; abundance: once; d_gene: TRBD1; v_gene: TRBV7-9; CDR3aa: CASSPGDRSYEQYF; CDR3nt: TGTGCCAGTAGCCCAGGGGACAGATCCTACGAGCAGTACTTC
j_gene: TRBJ2-2; abundance: once; d_gene: -; v_gene: TRBV2; CDR3aa: CASSLDRNTGELFF; CDR3nt: TGTGCCAGCAGTTTGGACAGGAACACCGGGGAGCTGTTTTTT
j_gene: TRBJ2-5; abundance: once; d_gene: TRBD1; v_gene: TRBV11-2; CDR3aa: CASSLVGQGGPQETQYF; CDR3nt: TGTGCCAGCAGCTTGGTCGGACAGGGTGGACCTCAAGAGACCCAGTACTTC
j_gene: TRBJ2-1; abundance: -; d_gene: TRBD1; v_gene: TRBV7-3; CDR3aa: CASSLKGTGSNNEQFF; CDR3nt: TGTGCCAGCAGCTTAAAAGGGACAGGGTCCAACAATGAGCAGTTCTTC
j_gene: TRBJ2-7; abundance: -; d_gene: -; v_gene: TRBV7-2; CDR3aa: CASSLMSRDFGKGEQYF; CDR3nt: TGTGCCAGCAGCTTGATGAGCCGGGACTTTGGAAAAGGCGAGCAGTACTTC
j_gene: TRBJ1-4; abundance: few; d_gene: -; v_gene: TRBV19; CDR3aa: CASSIRQGTEKLFF; CDR3nt: TGTGCCAGTAGTATTCGCCAGGGCACTGAAAAACTGTTTTTT
j_gene: TRBJ2-7; abundance: -; d_gene: -; v_gene: TRBV7-8; CDR3aa: CASSFTDGRYEQYF; CDR3nt: TGTGCCAGCAGCTTTACAGACGGCCGCTACGAGCAGTACTTC
j_gene: TRBJ1-1; abundance: -; d_gene: TRBD1; v_gene: TRBV18; CDR3aa: CASSPWDSMNTEAFF; CDR3nt: TGTGCCAGCTCACCTTGGGACAGCATGAACACTGAAGCTTTCTTT
j_gene: TRBJ2-5; abundance: -; d_gene: -; v_gene: TRBV9; CDR3aa: CASSNGETQYF; CDR3nt: TGTGCCAGCAGCAACGGGGAGACCCAGTACTTC
j_gene: TRBJ2-1; abundance: -; d_gene: -; v_gene: TRBV7-2; CDR3aa: CASSLGRESPQQFF; CDR3nt: TGTGCCAGCAGCTTAGGAAGGGAGTCCCCTCAGCAGTTCTTC
j_gene: TRBJ1-1; abundance: few; d_gene: -; v_gene: TRBV7-2; CDR3aa: CASSLQPGTTEAFF; CDR3nt: TGTGCCAGCAGCCTCCAACCAGGCACCACTGAAGCTTTCTTT
j_gene: TRBJ2-1; abundance: -; d_gene: -; v_gene: TRBV29-1; CDR3aa: CSVDGVGYNEQFF; CDR3nt: TGCAGCGTTGACGGGGTGGGCTACAATGAGCAGTTCTTC
j_gene: TRBJ2-3; abundance: -; d_gene: -; v_gene: TRBV5-4; CDR3aa: CASSWGVGGRTDTQYF; CDR3nt: TGTGCCAGCAGCTGGGGGGTGGGCGGCCGCACAGATACGCAGTATTTT
j_gene: TRBJ2-7; abundance: once; d_gene: TRBD1; v_gene: TRBV4-3; CDR3aa: CASSQDRGPYEQYF; CDR3nt: TGCGCCAGCAGCCAAGACAGGGGGCCCTACGAGCAGTACTTC
j_gene: TRBJ2-3; abundance: -; d_gene: TRBD2; v_gene: TRBV7-2; CDR3aa: CASSSLGLAGVTDTQYF; CDR3nt: TGTGCCAGCAGCTCTTTGGGACTAGCGGGAGTTACAGATACGCAGTATTTT